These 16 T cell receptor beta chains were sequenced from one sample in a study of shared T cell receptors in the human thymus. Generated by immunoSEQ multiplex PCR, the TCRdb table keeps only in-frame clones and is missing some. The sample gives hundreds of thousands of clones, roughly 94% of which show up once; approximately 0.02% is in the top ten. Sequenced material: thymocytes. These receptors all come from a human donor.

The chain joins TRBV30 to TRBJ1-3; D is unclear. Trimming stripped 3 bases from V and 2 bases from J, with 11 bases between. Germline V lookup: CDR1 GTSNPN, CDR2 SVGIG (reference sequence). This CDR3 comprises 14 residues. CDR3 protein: CAWRVTGAGNTIYF. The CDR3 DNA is TGTGCCTGGAGGGTTACCGGGGCTGGAAACACCATATATTTT.

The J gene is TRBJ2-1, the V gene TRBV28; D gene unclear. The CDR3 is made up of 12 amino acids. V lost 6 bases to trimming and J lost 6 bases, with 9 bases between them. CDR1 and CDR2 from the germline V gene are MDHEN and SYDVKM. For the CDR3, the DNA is TGTGCCAGCAGCCCGATGGTCAATGAGCAGTTCTTC. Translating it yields CASSPMVNEQFF.

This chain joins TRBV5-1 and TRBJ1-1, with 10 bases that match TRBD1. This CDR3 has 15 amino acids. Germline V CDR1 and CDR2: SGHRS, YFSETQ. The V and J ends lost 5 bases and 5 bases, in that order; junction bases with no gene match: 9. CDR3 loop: CASRSDRGRRTEAFF. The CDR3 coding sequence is TGCGCCAGCAGGAGCGACAGGGGGCGTCGAACTGAAGCTTTCTTT.

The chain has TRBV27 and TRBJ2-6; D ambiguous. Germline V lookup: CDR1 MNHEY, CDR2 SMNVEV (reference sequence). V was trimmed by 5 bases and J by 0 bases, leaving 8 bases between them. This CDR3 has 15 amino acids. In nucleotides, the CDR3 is TGTGCCAGCAGTCCCGACTTCTCTGGGGCCAACGTCCTGACTTTC. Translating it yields CASSPDFSGANVLTF. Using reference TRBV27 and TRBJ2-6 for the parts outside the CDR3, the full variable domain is EAQVTQNPRYLITVTGKKLTVTCSQNMNHEYMSWYRQDPGLGLRQIYYSMNVEVTDKGDVPEGYKVSRKEKRNFPLILESPSPNQTSLYFCASSPDFSGANVLTFGAGSRLTVL.

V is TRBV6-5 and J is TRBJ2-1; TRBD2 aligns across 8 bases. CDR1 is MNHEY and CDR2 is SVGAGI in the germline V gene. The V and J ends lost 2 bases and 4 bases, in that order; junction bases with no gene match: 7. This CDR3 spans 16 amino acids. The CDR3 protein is CASSYPSASGYNEQFF. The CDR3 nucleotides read TGTGCCAGCAGTTACCCTTCGGCTAGCGGGTACAATGAGCAGTTCTTC.

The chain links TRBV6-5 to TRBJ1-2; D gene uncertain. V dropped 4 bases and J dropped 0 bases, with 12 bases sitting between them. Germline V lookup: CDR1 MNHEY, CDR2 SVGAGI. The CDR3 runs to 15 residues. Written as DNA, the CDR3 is TGTGCCAGCAGTTTAGGGCCAGTAGCTAACTATGGCTACACCTTC. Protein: CASSLGPVANYGYTF.

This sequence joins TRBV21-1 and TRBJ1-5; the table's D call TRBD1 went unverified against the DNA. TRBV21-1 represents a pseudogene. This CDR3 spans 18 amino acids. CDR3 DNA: TGTGCCAGCAGCTCCCCGGTCACTTTTCCAGGGCTCAATCAGCCCCAGCATTTT. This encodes CASSSPVTFPGLNQPQHF.

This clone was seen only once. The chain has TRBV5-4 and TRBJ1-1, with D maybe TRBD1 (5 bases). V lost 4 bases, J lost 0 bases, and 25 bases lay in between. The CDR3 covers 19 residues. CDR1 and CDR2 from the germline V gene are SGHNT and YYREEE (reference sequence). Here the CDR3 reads CASSHWGPRPPRMNTEAFF. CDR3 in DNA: TGTGCCAGCAGCCATTGGGGACCGCGTCCACCGCGAATGAACACTGAAGCTTTCTTT.

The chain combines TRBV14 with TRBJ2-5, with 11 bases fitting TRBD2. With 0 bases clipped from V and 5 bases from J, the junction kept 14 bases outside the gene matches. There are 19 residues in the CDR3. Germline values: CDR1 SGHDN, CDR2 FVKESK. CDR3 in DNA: TGTGCCAGCAGCCAAGAACCATCGGTAGCGGGAGGGCCAGGGGAGACCCAGTACTTC. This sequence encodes CASSQEPSVAGGPGETQYF.

Written as DNA, the CDR3 is TGTGCCAGCAGTTTAATCGGTTTCGATCTGAACACTGAAGCTTTCTTT. It translates to CASSLIGFDLNTEAFF. This chain uses TRBV27 with TRBJ1-1; D is ambiguous. V lost 2 bases and J lost 0, with 13 bases in between. Per the germline V gene, CDR1 is MNHEY and CDR2 is SMNVEV (reference sequence). This CDR3 has 16 residues.

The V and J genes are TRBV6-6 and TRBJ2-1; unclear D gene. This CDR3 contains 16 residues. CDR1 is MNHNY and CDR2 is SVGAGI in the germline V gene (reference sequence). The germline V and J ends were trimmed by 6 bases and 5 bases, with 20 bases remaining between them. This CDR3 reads CASRGWPNRTHNEQFF. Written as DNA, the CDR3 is TGTGCCAGCAGAGGTTGGCCTAACCGAACACACAATGAGCAGTTCTTC.

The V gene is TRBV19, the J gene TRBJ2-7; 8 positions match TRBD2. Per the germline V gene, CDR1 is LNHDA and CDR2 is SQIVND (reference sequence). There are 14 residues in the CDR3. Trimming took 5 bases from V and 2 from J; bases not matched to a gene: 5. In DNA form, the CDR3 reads TGTGCCAGTAGTCCCCGGGGGGGGGCCTACGAGCAGTACTTC. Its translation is CASSPRGGAYEQYF.

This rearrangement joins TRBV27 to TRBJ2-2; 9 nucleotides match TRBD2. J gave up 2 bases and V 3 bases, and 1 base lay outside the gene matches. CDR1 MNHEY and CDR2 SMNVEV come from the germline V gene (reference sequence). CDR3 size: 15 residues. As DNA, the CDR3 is TGTGCCAGCAGTTTTAGCGGGAGTAACACCGGGGAGCTGTTTTTT. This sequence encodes CASSFSGSNTGELFF.

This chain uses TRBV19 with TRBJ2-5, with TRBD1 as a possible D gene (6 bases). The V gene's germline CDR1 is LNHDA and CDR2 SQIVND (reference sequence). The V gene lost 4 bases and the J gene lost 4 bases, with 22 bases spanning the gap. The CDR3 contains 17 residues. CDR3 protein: CASSKLLQGQGRETQYF. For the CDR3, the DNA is TGTGCCAGTAGTAAACTCCTACAGGGTCAAGGAAGAGAGACCCAGTACTTC.

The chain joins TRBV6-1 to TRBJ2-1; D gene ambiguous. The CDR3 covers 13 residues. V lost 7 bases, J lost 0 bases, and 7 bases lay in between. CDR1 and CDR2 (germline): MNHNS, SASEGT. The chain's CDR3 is CASKAGSYNEQFF. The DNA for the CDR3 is TGTGCCAGCAAAGCTGGCTCCTACAATGAGCAGTTCTTC.

The CDR3: CASSLRGRRETQYF. In nucleotides, the CDR3 is TGTGCCAGCAGTTTACGGGGCCGACGGGAGACCCAGTACTTC. The rearrangement links TRBV27 to TRBJ2-5, with D tentatively TRBD1 or TRBD2 (5 bases each). The V and J ends lost 2 bases and 5 bases respectively, with 12 bases between them. Germline assignment: CDR1 MNHEY and CDR2 SMNVEV (reference sequence). CDR3 length: 14 residues.